The 6 T cell receptor beta chains presented below share a single source sample, sequenced in a study of shared clonotypes between healthy human individuals. The repertoire was sequenced with immunoSEQ multiplex PCR; TCRdb's copy has only in-frame clones and lacks some. This sample has around 1.4 million clones, with approximately 98.5% found just once. Sequenced material: naive CD4+ T cells sorted from blood. Subset denoted: CD45RA+ positively selected. Receptors originate from a man younger than 40 in good health.

The chain is built from TRBV7-2 and TRBJ2-2; 8 bases line up with TRBD2. Trimming cost V 2 bases and J 7 bases; bases outside gene matches: 12. Germline CDR1 reads SGHTA; CDR2 reads FQGNSA. The CDR3 runs to 17 residues. CDR3 sequence (DNA): TGTGCCAGCAGCTTAAGAATCGGGCGGGAGGTTAGCGGGGAGCTGTTTTTT. It encodes CASSLRIGREVSGELFF.

The chain recombines TRBV5-1 with TRBJ2-3; TRBD1 is a possible D gene (7 bases). The CDR3 loop spans 15 amino acids. V lost 3 bases and J lost 2, with 13 bases in between. Germline V lookup: CDR1 SGHRS, CDR2 YFSETQ. The CDR3 is CASSSTRGPTDTQYF. For the CDR3, the DNA is TGCGCCAGCAGCTCGACTAGGGGGCCCACAGATACGCAGTATTTT.

In the case of this clone: Other DNA sequences within the sample encode an identical CDR3. The chain has TRBV18 and TRBJ2-7; 8 nucleotides agree with TRBD1. Germline-derived CDR1 and CDR2 are KGHSH and LQKENI. V lost 1 base and J lost 4; bases outside the gene matches: 3. CDR3 length equals 14 residues. As DNA, the CDR3 is TGTGCCAGCTCACCACGGACAGGGACTTACGAGCAGTACTTC. Translation: CASSPRTGTYEQYF.

The chain joins TRBV19 to TRBJ2-7; TRBD2 matches at 12 bases. V lost 3 bases to trimming and J lost 2 bases; unmatched junction nucleotides: 14. The length of the CDR3 is 19 residues. Germline V CDR1 and CDR2: LNHDA, SQIVND (reference sequence). For the CDR3, the DNA is TGTGCCAGTAGTATCTTTCTAGCGGGAGGGACACATAACGCCTACGAGCAGTACTTC. This gives the protein CASSIFLAGGTHNAYEQYF.

The CDR3 DNA is TGTGCCAGCAGTTTACCGGGACAGGGTAATTTCTACGAGCAGTACTTC. Protein sequence: CASSLPGQGNFYEQYF. This chain links TRBV5-4 with TRBJ2-7, with 9 nucleotides matching TRBD1. V shed 5 bases, J shed 3 bases, and the junction held 12 bases outside the gene matches. Germline V gene data show CDR1 as SGHNT and CDR2 as YYREEE (reference sequence). The CDR3 spans 16 residues.

The chain employs TRBV5-4 and TRBJ2-1; D not resolved. Between the trimmed V and J ends, which lost 2 bases and 4 bases, there was a span of 16 bases. The CDR3 is 16 amino acids. Germline V gives CDR1 SGHNT, CDR2 YYREEE (reference sequence). For the CDR3, the DNA is TGTGCCAGCAGCTTACCGTCCATGGGCCTGTACAATGAGCAGTTCTTC. This translates into CASSLPSMGLYNEQFF.